Listed below are T cell receptor beta chains from one sample, sequenced in a study of blood T cell repertoires in COVID-19. Clones were sequenced by immunoSEQ multiplex PCR, and TCRdb holds only the in-frame ones, with some missing. The sample contains about 220,000 clones, roughly nine tenths of which appear only once. Sequenced sample: PBMCs or T cells enriched from blood (not recorded which). These receptors were obtained from a woman under 30 in a cohort exposed to, infected with or recovered from COVID-19 (not recorded which). The CDR3 runs from the conserved cysteine through the conserved F or W. A D gene is named only where the DNA matches it firmly. Only some rows state a clone size, as once, few, many or a class for expanded clones.

d_call,v_call,cdr3_length,clone_size,j_call,cdr3_aa,cdr3_nt
.,TRBV16,15,.,TRBJ1-4,CASSPQGGSNEKLFF,TGTGCCAGCAGCCCCCAAGGGGGATCTAATGAAAAACTGTTTTTT
.,TRBV6-5,14,.,TRBJ1-2,CASSPRRRDYGYTF,TGTGCCAGCAGCCCCAGGAGGAGAGACTATGGCTACACCTTC
.,TRBV10-2,13,.,TRBJ2-2,CASSERNTGELFF,TGTGCCAGCAGTGAGCGGAACACCGGGGAGCTGTTTTTT
TRBD1,TRBV7-8,14,.,TRBJ1-2,CASSWDRVLWGYTF,TGTGCCAGCAGCTGGGACAGGGTCCTTTGGGGCTACACCTTC
.,TRBV3-1/TRBV3-2,13,.,TRBJ2-7,CASSQVGRDEQYF,TGTGCCAGCAGCCAAGTCGGGCGGGACGAGCAGTACTTC
TRBD2,TRBV27,15,.,TRBJ2-7,CASRALSGSSYEQYF,TGTGCCAGCAGGGCCCTTAGCGGGAGCTCCTACGAGCAGTACTTC
TRBD2,TRBV7-8,14,.,TRBJ2-3,CATTLAGRTDTQYF,TGTGCCACTACGCTAGCGGGCCGCACAGATACGCAGTATTTT
.,TRBV19,15,.,TRBJ1-1,CASSIGGALNTEAFF,TGTGCCAGTAGTATTGGGGGGGCCTTGAACACTGAAGCTTTCTTT
.,TRBV5-6,15,.,TRBJ2-7,CASSLRFRGPYEQYF,TGTGCCAGCAGCTTGCGATTTCGGGGTCCCTACGAGCAGTACTTC
TRBD1,TRBV4-1,13,.,TRBJ2-1,CASSQTGYNEQFF,TGCGCCAGCAGCCAGACAGGGTACAATGAGCAGTTCTTC
.,TRBV25-1,14,.,TRBJ2-2,CASSAEGDTGELFF,TGTGCCAGCAGTGCCGAGGGGGACACCGGGGAGCTGTTTTTT
TRBD1,TRBV4-2,17,.,TRBJ1-6,CASSQTLRQGGDSPLHF,TGTGCCAGCAGCCAAACCTTACGACAGGGCGGAGATTCACCCCTCCACTTT
TRBD1,TRBV24-1,17,.,TRBJ1-2,CATSDSAGQGPNYGYTF,TGTGCCACCAGTGATTCCGCCGGACAGGGACCCAACTATGGCTACACCTTC
.,TRBV27,14,.,TRBJ2-5,CASSLGRYQETQYF,TGTGCCAGCAGTTTGGGGCGGTACCAAGAGACCCAGTACTTC
.,TRBV27,15,.,TRBJ2-2,CASRRTAQGTGELFF,TGTGCCAGCAGGCGGACCGCACAGGGAACCGGGGAGCTGTTTTTT
.,TRBV11-3,17,.,TRBJ1-3,CASSLSIGIGAGNTIYF,TGTGCCAGCAGCTTAAGTATTGGTATCGGGGCTGGAAACACCATATATTTT
.,TRBV28,17,.,TRBJ1-5,CASSSTHRDGWNQPQHF,TGTGCCAGCAGTTCCACCCACAGGGACGGGTGGAATCAGCCCCAGCATTTT
.,TRBV7-8,11,.,TRBJ2-2,CASGRTGELFF,TGTGCCAGCGGTAGAACCGGGGAGCTGTTTTTT
.,TRBV18,16,.,TRBJ2-2,CASSPREAENTGELFF,TGTGCCAGCTCACCTCGAGAAGCGGAGAACACCGGGGAGCTGTTTTTT
TRBD2,TRBV7-6,15,few,TRBJ2-3,CASSLASGVSDTQYF,TGTGCCAGCAGCTTAGCTAGCGGGGTGTCAGATACGCAGTATTTT
.,TRBV27,13,.,TRBJ2-1,CASSLGAYNEQFF,TGTGCCAGCAGTCTCGGGGCCTACAATGAGCAGTTCTTC
.,TRBV11-2,17,.,TRBJ2-3,CASSLLTAGLGTDTQYF,TGTGCCAGCAGCTTACTAACGGCGGGATTAGGCACAGATACGCAGTATTTT
TRBD1,TRBV10-3,16,.,TRBJ1-1,CAISSLTGRGHTEAFF,TGTGCCATCAGTTCTTTGACAGGGCGCGGTCACACTGAAGCTTTCTTT
TRBD2,TRBV5-1,15,once,TRBJ2-1,CASSSIGGEGNEQFF,TGCGCCAGCAGCTCGATCGGGGGGGAAGGCAATGAGCAGTTCTTC
TRBD2,TRBV13,14,.,TRBJ2-5,CASSTGTSYETQYF,TGTGCCAGCAGCACCGGGACTAGCTATGAGACCCAGTACTTC
.,TRBV11-2,13,.,TRBJ2-7,CASSQLASDEQYF,TGTGCCAGCAGCCAATTAGCAAGCGACGAGCAGTACTTC
TRBD2,TRBV6-4,14,.,TRBJ2-3,CASSLAGEGDTQYF,TGTGCCAGCAGCTTAGCGGGAGAAGGTGATACGCAGTATTTT
TRBD1,TRBV7-9,16,.,TRBJ2-2,CASSSLTGTGTGELFF,TGTGCCAGCAGCTCTCTGACAGGGACGGGAACCGGGGAGCTGTTTTTT